Below are 24 T cell receptor beta chains sequenced from a single sample in a study of T cells in Graves' hyperthyroidism and ophthalmopathy. Template material for amplifying TCR beta CDR3 regions consisted of RNA transcripts. HTBI primers were used for first-round RT-PCR of the TCR CDR3. TCRdb reprocessed the multiplex PCR reads with MiXCR, giving one entry per CDR3 protein. The table includes hundreds of thousands of distinct CDR3 sequences, 15% to 19% detected once. The sample was blood. The receptors stem from a woman younger than 35 with Graves' hyperthyroidism.

This clonotype came up many times. V and J are TRBV7-2 and TRBJ1-1; 11 nucleotides align to TRBD1. V lost 1 base and J lost 11; bases outside the gene matches: 3. Germline V gives CDR1 SGHTA, CDR2 FQGNSA. CDR3 length: 13 amino acids. The CDR3 here is CASSLGDRGTAFF. The CDR3 DNA reads as TGTGCCAGCAGCTTAGGGGACAGGGGGACGGCTTTCTTT.

This sequence joins TRBV7-2 and TRBJ1-5, with D hard to call. This CDR3 comprises 14 residues. Germline-derived CDR1 and CDR2 are SGHTA and FQGNSA. The germline V and J ends were trimmed by 5 bases and 6 bases, with 14 bases remaining between them. CDR3 protein: CASSPPSAGQPQHF. CDR3 nucleotide sequence: TGTGCCAGCAGCCCCCCTTCGGCAGGTCAGCCCCAGCATTTT.

This clonotype appeared many times. The chain links TRBV2 to TRBJ1-3; perhaps TRBD1 as D (5 bases). CDR1 is SNHLY and CDR2 is FYNNEI in the germline V gene. With 2 bases removed from V and 2 bases from J, the gap between germline ends came to 10 bases. The CDR3 sequence is 15 residues long. CDR3 loop: CASSEWGMAGNTIYF. The DNA for the CDR3 is TGTGCCAGCAGTGAATGGGGGATGGCTGGAAACACCATATATTTT.

The chain links TRBV6-1 to TRBJ2-2, with 8 positions matching TRBD2. This CDR3 is built from 16 residues. CDR1 is MNHNS and CDR2 is SASEGT in the germline V gene. The J segment lost 5 bases and the V segment lost 1 base, leaving 6 bases of the junction unmatched. The CDR3 nucleotides are TGTGCCAGCAGTGAAGAGGCGGGGGGCTATACCGGGGAGCTGTTTTTT. It encodes CASSEEAGGYTGELFF.

In this sample, this clonotype turned up once. The V and J genes are TRBV2 and TRBJ2-1; 13 bases map to TRBD2. The V gene end was trimmed by 7 bases and the J gene end by 4 bases; junction bases not matched to a gene: 10. CDR1 is SNHLY and CDR2 is FYNNEI in the germline V gene. The CDR3 runs 17 residues. The CDR3 loop reads CASKRETSGRGYNEQFF. CDR3 sequence (DNA): TGTGCCAGCAAGAGGGAAACTAGCGGGAGGGGGTACAATGAGCAGTTCTTC.

This clonotype has at least ten counts. The CDR3 DNA reads as TGTGCCAGCAGCCAAGAACGACTAGCCCTTGAGCCAGATACGCAGTATTTT. This translates into CASSQERLALEPDTQYF. This rearrangement joins TRBV3-1 to TRBJ2-3; TRBD2 matches at 7 bases. J gave up 4 bases and V 0 bases, and 10 bases lay outside the gene matches. CDR1 LGHDT and CDR2 YNNKEL come from the germline V gene (reference sequence). The CDR3 is made up of 17 amino acids.

There are many counts of this clonotype. V usage is TRBV4-3 and J usage is TRBJ2-3; no firm D call. The CDR3 length is 15 residues. Germline V gene lookup returns CDR1 LGHNA and CDR2 YSLEER. Trimming removed 1 base at V and 0 bases at J, with 8 bases between. This chain's CDR3 is CASSQGPVSTDTQYF. CDR3 sequence (DNA): TGCGCCAGCAGCCAAGGCCCAGTAAGCACAGATACGCAGTATTTT.

CDR3 amino acids: CSARVAGNQPQHF. The CDR3 bases are TGCAGTGCTAGGGTTGCCGGCAATCAGCCCCAGCATTTT. V usage is TRBV20-1 and J usage is TRBJ1-5, with no clear D. Germline CDR1 and CDR2: DFQATT and SNEGSKA (reference sequence). V lost 3 bases, J lost 2 bases, and 8 bases lay in between. The CDR3 contains 13 residues.

This clonotype was observed many times. The J gene is TRBJ1-5, the V gene TRBV7-3; D might be TRBD1 (5 bases). V was shortened by 5 bases and J by 7 bases, with 12 bases between the two germline ends. The CDR3 spans 13 residues. Looked up from germline, CDR1 is SGHTA and CDR2 is FQGTGA. CDR3 residues: CASSPGFGQPQHF. The DNA for the CDR3 is TGTGCCAGCAGCCCAGGGTTCGGACAGCCCCAGCATTTT.

Points on this clonotype: A much larger clone sits a single nucleotide away, making a read error possible. The J gene is TRBJ2-1, the V gene TRBV28; no clear D. This CDR3 spans 17 amino acids. Trimming stripped 3 bases from V and 2 bases from J, with 17 bases between. The V gene's germline CDR1 is MDHEN and CDR2 SYDVKM. DNA of the CDR3: TGTGCCAGCAGTTTGTCAAAAGGCGGAACGCCCTACAATGAGCAGTTCTTC. The encoded protein is CASSLSKGGTPYNEQFF.

In its sample, this clonotype was seen a few times. The chain has TRBV12-3 or TRBV12-4 and TRBJ1-2, with D tentatively TRBD1 (5 bases). This CDR3 comprises 14 residues. Deletions cut 5 bases from V and 2 bases from J, with 12 bases between. Here the CDR3 DNA reads TGTGCCAGCAGTCGCCCGGGACGGAACTATGGCTACACCTTC. This codes for CASSRPGRNYGYTF.

This clonotype appeared many times. This chain connects TRBV12-5 to TRBJ2-3, with D hard to call. In germline, CDR1 is LGHNT, CDR2 FRNRAP. Trimming left V 3 bases short and J 5 bases short, with 12 bases between. CDR3 length: 14 amino acids. The CDR3 nucleotides read TGTGCTAGTGGTTTAGAACTACTTCGAGATACGCAGTATTTT. Its protein product is CASGLELLRDTQYF.

This clonotype was recorded many times. In nucleotides, the CDR3 is TGCGCCAGCAGCCAAGCAGGGTCCTACGAGCAGTACTTC. Protein: CASSQAGSYEQYF. The chain recombines TRBV4-1 with TRBJ2-7, with D possibly matching TRBD1 (5 bases). Germline V CDR1 and CDR2: MGHRA, YSYEKL. With 1 base removed from V and 1 base from J, the gap between germline ends came to 5 bases. The CDR3 length is 13 residues.

Only a few counts were recorded for this clonotype. The chain employs TRBV5-1 and TRBJ2-3, with a weak D call TRBD1 (6 bases). The CDR3 is 16 amino acids. Germline CDR1 and CDR2: SGHRS and YFSETQ. Trimming stripped 1 base from V and 1 base from J, with 13 bases between. CDR3 bases: TGCGCCAGCAGCTTGCACAGGGCGCAAGGCACAGATACGCAGTATTTT. This encodes CASSLHRAQGTDTQYF.

This clonotype showed up many times. The genes are TRBV13 and TRBJ2-1, with 9 bases identical to TRBD2. Germline V gives CDR1 PRHDT, CDR2 FYEKMQ (reference sequence). The CDR3 runs to 14 residues. V shed 5 bases and J 6 bases; nucleotides not matched to a gene: 5. The CDR3 nucleotides are TGTGCCAGCAGCGACCTACTAGCGGGCAATGAGCAGTTCTTC. Its protein is CASSDLLAGNEQFF.

The chain joins TRBV27 to TRBJ2-7, with D possibly TRBD2 on 7 matching bases. This CDR3 comprises 15 residues. The V gene lost 1 base and the J gene lost 0 bases, with 10 bases spanning the gap. CDR1 MNHEY and CDR2 SMNVEV come from the germline V gene (reference sequence). CDR3 in DNA: TGTGCCAGCAGTTTATTAGGGGGGGCCTCCTACGAGCAGTACTTC. The encoded protein is CASSLLGGASYEQYF.

The chain couples TRBV20-1 to TRBJ2-5, with D hard to call. The DNA end favors TRBJ2-1, so the J call may be wrong. The CDR3 has 10 residues. The germline gives CDR1 DFQATT, CDR2 SNEGSKA (reference sequence). The CDR3 loop is CSAVAETQFF. CDR3 in DNA: TGCAGTGCTGTGGCAGAGACCCAGTTCTTC.

This clonotype occurred many times. The genes are TRBV5-8 and TRBJ2-5, with TRBD1 as a possible D gene (6 bases). Trimming removed 5 bases at V and 5 bases at J, with 13 bases between. Germline CDR1 is SGHTS and CDR2 is YDEGEE. CDR3 length: 13 amino acids. The CDR3 DNA reads as TGTGCCAGCAGGAAACAGGGTGGCGAGACCCAGTACTTC. Its translation is CASRKQGGETQYF.

This chain joins TRBV12-3 or TRBV12-4 and TRBJ2-1; D gene ambiguous. Deletions cut 5 bases from V and 5 bases from J, with 10 bases between. The CDR3 is 13 amino acids. CDR3 sequence (DNA): TGTGCCAGCAGTCCTCCTACAGACAATGAGCAGTTCTTC. It codes for CASSPPTDNEQFF.

This clonotype has a count of ten or more. The rearrangement joins TRBV29-1 to TRBJ1-1; D unclear. Germline V gives CDR1 SQVTM, CDR2 ANQGSEA. The CDR3 extends over 16 amino acids. The V and J ends lost 4 bases and 0 bases respectively, with 18 bases between them. The CDR3 DNA reads TGCAGCGTTGGGTCTCTTGTTCCCCTAATGAACACTGAAGCTTTCTTT. Translated: CSVGSLVPLMNTEAFF. Using reference TRBV29-1 and TRBJ1-1 for the parts outside the CDR3, the full variable domain is SAVISQKPSRDICQRGTSLTIQCQVDSQVTMMFWYRQQPGQSLTLIATANQGSEATYESGFVIDKFPISRPNLTFSTLTVSNMSPEDSSIYLCSVGSLVPLMNTEAFFGQGTRLTVV.

This clonotype has more than one count but fewer than ten. The CDR3 DNA reads as TGTGCCAGCAGGGGAAGGGATCTTTGGTATGGCTACACCTTC. Encoded protein: CASRGRDLWYGYTF. The genes are TRBV6-1 and TRBJ1-2; D is uncertain. V was shortened by 6 bases and J by 5 bases, with 16 bases between the two germline ends. The CDR3 length is 14 residues. CDR1 and CDR2 (germline): MNHNS, SASEGT.

The table lists this clonotype with a few counts. The rearrangement joins TRBV12-5 to TRBJ2-2; D is uncertain. V was shortened by 2 bases and J by 1 base, with 2 bases between the two germline ends. This CDR3 is built from 13 residues. Germline V CDR1 and CDR2: LGHNT, FRNRAP. CDR3 loop: CASGLLNTGELFF. DNA of the CDR3: TGTGCTAGTGGTTTGTTGAACACCGGGGAGCTGTTTTTT. The whole variable domain, remainder taken from reference TRBV12-5 and TRBJ2-2, is DARVTQTPRHKVTEMGQEVTMRCQPILGHNTVFWYRQTMMQGLELLAYFRNRAPLDDSGMPKDRFSAEMPDATLATLKIQPSEPRDSAVYFCASGLLNTGELFFGEGSRLTVL.

This clonotype was counted between two and nine times. This chain connects TRBV14 to TRBJ1-2; 8 nucleotides line up with TRBD1. The CDR3 has 14 residues. The V gene end was trimmed by 3 bases and the J gene end by 4 bases; junction bases not matched to a gene: 4. Germline assignment: CDR1 SGHDN and CDR2 FVKESK. As DNA, the CDR3 is TGTGCCAGCAGCCATGACAGGGGTAGCTATGGCTACACCTTC. The encoded protein is CASSHDRGSYGYTF.

This clonotype appeared a few times. V gene TRBV4-2 combines with J gene TRBJ1-2; D is possibly TRBD1 (5 bases). V lost 0 bases to trimming and J lost 1 base, with 12 bases between them. This CDR3 has 16 residues. Per germline, CDR1 LGHNA and CDR2 YNFKEQ. CDR3 sequence (DNA): TGTGCCAGCAGCCAAGATCTGGGACTGATTAACTATGGCTACACCTTC. Encoded protein: CASSQDLGLINYGYTF.